These 24 T cell receptor beta chains were all obtained from the same sample, sequenced in a study of T cell responses to AZD1222 COVID-19 vaccine. Assay: immunoSEQ multiplex PCR; the TCRdb copy retains only in-frame clones and omits some. This sample has approximately 150,000 clones, with more than 75% found just once. Source: peripheral blood, taken 28 days after the second AZD1222 dose. These receptors were collected from an adult who received the AZD1222 COVID-19 vaccine.

CDR3: CASSPRVSSYNSPLHF. CDR3 bases: TGTGCCAGCAGCCCCCGTGTGAGCTCCTATAATTCACCCCTCCACTTT. The genes are TRBV7-9 and TRBJ1-6; D not resolved. The CDR3 runs 16 residues. Germline V lookup: CDR1 SEHNR, CDR2 FQNEAQ (reference sequence). V was pared by 5 bases and J by 0 bases, with 11 bases between.

On this clone itself: Other DNA sequences in the same sample also yield this CDR3. The rearrangement joins TRBV18 to TRBJ2-7; weak D call: TRBD2 (6 bases). Germline CDR1 and CDR2: KGHSH and LQKENI. V lost 2 bases and J 1 base, leaving 6 bases between the germline ends. CDR3 length equals 13 residues. CDR3: CASSPGGSYEQYF. The CDR3 DNA follows: TGTGCCAGCTCACCAGGGGGGTCCTACGAGCAGTACTTC.

Written as DNA, the CDR3 is TGTGCCAGCAGCCCCTGGACAGGGGCAGCAAATCAGCCCCAGCATTTT. Protein product: CASSPWTGAANQPQHF. The rearrangement joins TRBV7-9 to TRBJ1-5; 9 nucleotides match TRBD1. Germline-derived CDR1 and CDR2 are SEHNR and FQNEAQ (reference sequence). V was clipped by 5 bases and J by 4 bases; unmatched bases: 9. The CDR3 covers 16 residues.

The V gene is TRBV19, the J gene TRBJ1-5; 8 bases fit TRBD1. Trimming took 4 bases from V and 0 from J; bases not matched to a gene: 5. Germline-derived CDR1 and CDR2 are LNHDA and SQIVND (reference sequence). The CDR3 has 16 residues. CDR3 in amino acids: CASSTWTGYSNQPQHF. As DNA, the CDR3 is TGTGCCAGTAGTACCTGGACAGGGTATAGCAATCAGCCCCAGCATTTT. Combining the CDR3 with reference TRBV19 and TRBJ1-5 gives the whole variable domain DGGITQSPKYLFRKEGQNVTLSCEQNLNHDAMYWYRQDPGQGLRLIYYSQIVNDFQKGDIAEGYSVSREKKESFPLTVTSAQKNPTAFYLCASSTWTGYSNQPQHFGDGTRLSIL.

This clone was seen once. The J gene is TRBJ1-3, the V gene TRBV9; tentatively, D is TRBD1 (5 bases). Germline lookup yields CDR1 SGDLS and CDR2 YYNGEE. This CDR3 spans 15 amino acids. The germline V and J ends were trimmed by 3 bases and 4 bases, with 14 bases remaining between them. DNA of the CDR3: TGTGCCAGCAGCGCACTTACAGGCGCCGGAAACACCATATATTTT. This encodes CASSALTGAGNTIYF.

The V and J genes are TRBV7-3 and TRBJ2-1, with D maybe TRBD2 (6 bases). Trimming pared 1 base from V and 7 bases from J, leaving 14 bases between. The germline V gene has CDR1 SGHTA and CDR2 FQGTGA. The CDR3 has 15 residues. The CDR3 DNA is TGTGCCAGCAGCTTAAGGCAGGGAGGTGTTAATGAGCAGTTCTTC. The encoded protein is CASSLRQGGVNEQFF. The full variable domain, with the rest looked up from reference TRBV7-3 and TRBJ2-1, is GAGVSQTPSNKVTEKGKYVELRCDPISGHTALYWYRQSLGQGPEFLIYFQGTGAADDSGLPNDRFFAVRPEGSVSTLKIQRTERGDSAVYLCASSLRQGGVNEQFFGPGTRLTVL.

The chain uses TRBV6-5 and TRBJ1-2; 12 bases are shared with TRBD1. The CDR3 is 16 residues long. Trimming cost V 0 bases and J 4 bases; bases outside gene matches: 3. CDR1 MNHEY and CDR2 SVGAGI come from the germline V gene. CDR3: CASSYSGTGGSYGYTF. The CDR3 bases are TGTGCCAGCAGTTACTCTGGGACAGGGGGCAGCTATGGCTACACCTTC.

This rearrangement joins TRBV9 to TRBJ1-6, with D possibly being TRBD1 (6 bases). The ends were cut back, 0 bases at V and 3 bases at J, with 7 bases in the middle. Germline CDR1 reads SGDLS; CDR2 reads YYNGEE. The CDR3 covers 15 residues. For the CDR3, the DNA is TGTGCCAGCAGCGTAGAACAGGGCTATAATTCACCCCTCCACTTT. Residues: CASSVEQGYNSPLHF.

This sequence joins TRBV9 and TRBJ1-2; 8 bases fit TRBD1. J gave up 2 bases and V 3 bases, and 3 bases lay outside the gene matches. Per the germline V gene, CDR1 is SGDLS and CDR2 is YYNGEE. This CDR3 is 14 amino acids long. The CDR3 sequence: CASSARQGNYGYTF. The CDR3 coding sequence is TGTGCCAGCAGCGCACGACAGGGGAACTATGGCTACACCTTC.

This chain links TRBV7-7 with TRBJ2-3; 11 positions match TRBD2. J lost 5 bases, V lost 3 bases, and 4 bases had no gene match. The CDR3 spans 15 residues. Germline values: CDR1 SSHAT, CDR2 FNYEAQ (reference sequence). Here the CDR3 DNA reads TGTGCCAGCAGCTTGGTAGCGGGGGGGCAAGATACGCAGTATTTT. Translation: CASSLVAGGQDTQYF.

The chain combines TRBV5-8 with TRBJ1-5; unclear D gene. Germline assignment: CDR1 SGHTS and CDR2 YDEGEE. V lost 5 bases and J lost 1, with 16 bases in between. The CDR3 extends over 16 amino acids. In DNA, the CDR3 is TGTGCCAGCAGTCGTATCAGTGGGATGAGCAATCAGCCCCAGCATTTT. This sequence encodes CASSRISGMSNQPQHF.

Only one count was recorded for this clone. The chain links TRBV4-1 to TRBJ2-7; perhaps TRBD1 as D (5 bases). Germline values: CDR1 MGHRA, CDR2 YSYEKL. This CDR3 contains 16 residues. The V and J ends lost 5 bases and 1 base respectively, with 18 bases between them. This chain's CDR3 is CASSAFETDGSYEQYF. CDR3 in DNA: TGCGCCAGCAGCGCTTTCGAGACAGATGGGTCCTACGAGCAGTACTTC.

J is TRBJ2-1 and V is TRBV2; TRBD2 agrees at 10 bases. The CDR3 has 17 residues. CDR1 SNHLY and CDR2 FYNNEI come from the germline V gene. V shed 6 bases and J 0 bases; nucleotides not matched to a gene: 8. The CDR3 DNA reads TGTGCCAGCAGCAGACTAGCGGGTTCGAGCTCCTACAATGAGCAGTTCTTC. Protein: CASSRLAGSSSYNEQFF.

The rearrangement joins TRBV7-9 to TRBJ2-3; 8 positions agree with TRBD2. Trimming removed 3 bases from V and 2 bases from J; junction bases left unmatched: 4. CDR3 length: 15 amino acids. CDR1 is SEHNR and CDR2 is FQNEAQ in the germline V gene (reference sequence). This CDR3 reads CASSLMTSVTDTQYF. Written as DNA, the CDR3 is TGTGCCAGCAGCTTGATGACTAGCGTCACAGATACGCAGTATTTT.

The chain recombines TRBV7-2 with TRBJ1-5, with no clear D. Between the trimmed V and J ends, which lost 5 bases and 4 bases, there was a span of 9 bases. This CDR3 is built from 13 residues. The germline V gene encodes CDR1 SGHTA and CDR2 FQGNSA. CDR3 residues: CASSKEGNQPQHF. The DNA for the CDR3 is TGTGCCAGCAGCAAAGAAGGGAATCAGCCCCAGCATTTT.

This chain connects TRBV12-3 or TRBV12-4 to TRBJ1-2; D may be TRBD1 (5 bases). The CDR3 spans 13 residues. Deletions cut 8 bases from V and 8 bases from J, with 18 bases between. CDR3 protein: CASRTGRMGGYTF. CDR3 sequence (DNA): TGTGCCAGCCGTACGGGGCGAATGGGAGGCTACACCTTC.

Only one count was recorded for this clone. The CDR3: CASSFSGTSYNEQFF. Here the CDR3 DNA reads TGTGCCAGCAGCTTTAGCGGGACCTCCTACAATGAGCAGTTCTTC. This chain joins TRBV7-2 and TRBJ2-1; 8 bases line up with TRBD2. This CDR3 spans 15 amino acids. J gave up 0 bases and V 3 bases, and 1 base lay outside the gene matches. Germline CDR1 is SGHTA and CDR2 is FQGNSA.

A single count supports this clone. This chain connects TRBV5-1 to TRBJ2-7, with 10 bases matching TRBD1. Per the germline V gene, CDR1 is SGHRS and CDR2 is YFSETQ. With V trimmed by 3 bases and J by 6 bases, 6 bases remained unmatched. The CDR3 extends over 14 amino acids. CDR3 sequence reads: CASSSGQGSSEQYF. The CDR3, as DNA: TGCGCCAGCAGCTCGGGACAGGGGTCGTCCGAGCAGTACTTC.

This chain uses TRBV9 with TRBJ1-2, with TRBD1 identical over 8 bases. Germline V gene data show CDR1 as SGDLS and CDR2 as YYNGEE. The CDR3 is 15 amino acids. V lost 0 bases to trimming and J lost 4 bases; unmatched junction nucleotides: 5. The CDR3 DNA follows: TGTGCCAGCAGCGTAGAGGCAGGGGGCGGCTATGGCTACACCTTC. This translates into CASSVEAGGGYGYTF.

CDR3 residues: CATSRGDSGQPQHF. The CDR3 DNA reads TGTGCCACCAGCAGGGGGGACTCGGGTCAGCCCCAGCATTTT. The rearrangement uses TRBV15 and TRBJ1-5; possible D gene TRBD1, 5 bases. V was pared by 3 bases and J by 6 bases, with 12 bases between. The CDR3 loop spans 14 amino acids. CDR1 and CDR2 (germline): LNHNV, YYDKDF (reference sequence).

The CDR3 loop reads CASSKDYNEQFF. In nucleotides, the CDR3 is TGTGCCAGCTCAAAGGACTACAATGAGCAGTTCTTC. The V call is TRBV18, the J call TRBJ2-1; D gene unclear. The V end was cut by 5 bases, the J end by 3 bases, with 5 bases between. Germline CDR1 KGHSH, CDR2 LQKENI. The CDR3 runs 12 residues.

The chain joins TRBV5-1 to TRBJ1-4; unclear D gene. Per germline, CDR1 SGHRS and CDR2 YFSETQ. The CDR3 spans 15 residues. V was pared by 4 bases and J by 0 bases, with 10 bases between. The DNA of the CDR3 is TGCGCCAGCAGCCTCACGACAACAACTAATGAAAAACTGTTTTTT. The encoded protein is CASSLTTTTNEKLFF.

The chain uses TRBV12-3 or TRBV12-4 and TRBJ2-7; D not resolved. The CDR3 totals 12 residues. With 1 base removed from V and 5 bases from J, the gap between germline ends came to 6 bases. This CDR3 is CASSLGRDEQYF. The DNA for the CDR3 is TGTGCCAGCAGTTTAGGGCGAGACGAGCAGTACTTC.

This clone was recorded a few times. V usage is TRBV5-1 and J usage is TRBJ1-2; D gene uncertain. The V end lost 0 bases, the J end lost 4 bases, and 10 bases lay between the germline ends. Germline lookup yields CDR1 SGHRS and CDR2 YFSETQ. There are 14 residues in the CDR3. The CDR3 region is CASSLAGNTYGYTF. The CDR3 region has the DNA TGCGCCAGCAGCTTGGCCGGCAACACCTATGGCTACACCTTC.